Presented here are 23 T cell receptor beta chains from one specimen sequenced in a study of OX40 agonist ivuxolimab in advanced cancers. TCRdb's table, derived via immunoSEQ multiplex PCR, lists solely in-frame clones and lacks some. The table includes about 37,000 clones, roughly 91% detected once. Sample: CD4+ or CD8+ T cells sorted from blood, taken in a trial of the OX40 agonist ivuxolimab. Receptors originate from an adult with an advanced solid tumor such as melanoma, head and neck, liver or kidney cancer.

The DNA for the CDR3 is TGTGCCAGCAGCTTAGCCAGCCCAAACTATGGCTACACCTTC. Its protein is CASSLASPNYGYTF. The chain combines TRBV7-2 with TRBJ1-2, with unresolved D. This CDR3 region has 14 residues. V was clipped by 0 bases and J by 2 bases, with 7 bases between them. Germline V gene lookup returns CDR1 SGHTA and CDR2 FQGNSA.

The CDR3 DNA follows: TGTGCCAGTAGTATGGTAAGCAGGGACTATGGCTACACCTTC. Its protein is CASSMVSRDYGYTF. The chain is built from TRBV19 and TRBJ1-2, with D possibly TRBD1 on 5 matching bases. Trimming removed 3 bases at V and 3 bases at J, with 11 bases between. The CDR3 extends over 14 amino acids. CDR1 and CDR2 from the germline V gene are LNHDA and SQIVND (reference sequence).

This clone appeared a single time. This sequence joins TRBV5-4 and TRBJ2-7, with a possible D match to TRBD2 (5 bases). The germline V gene encodes CDR1 SGHNT and CDR2 YYREEE (reference sequence). CDR3 length: 15 amino acids. V dropped 4 bases and J dropped 3 bases, with 17 bases sitting between them. The CDR3 sequence is CASSLQGGGGYEQYF. CDR3 DNA: TGTGCCAGCAGCCTTCAAGGAGGTGGAGGCTACGAGCAGTACTTC.

This clone has a single count. The chain is built from TRBV5-1 and TRBJ2-5; TRBD1 is a possible D gene (5 bases). Deletions cut 0 bases from V and 0 bases from J, with 15 bases between. The germline gives CDR1 SGHRS, CDR2 YFSETQ. This CDR3 region has 17 residues. The CDR3 here is CASSLARQGRNQETQYF. In DNA form, the CDR3 reads TGCGCCAGCAGCTTGGCTCGTCAGGGAAGAAACCAAGAGACCCAGTACTTC. The variable domain in full, with the rest retrieved from reference TRBV5-1 and TRBJ2-5, is KAGVTQTPRYLIKTRGQQVTLSCSPISGHRSVSWYQQTPGQGLQFLFEYFSETQRNKGNFPGRFSGRQFSNSRSEMNVSTLELGDSALYLCASSLARQGRNQETQYFGPGTRLLVL.

The chain links TRBV9 to TRBJ1-5, with TRBD1 as a possible D gene (6 bases). CDR1 SGDLS and CDR2 YYNGEE come from the germline V gene. V was shortened by 4 bases and J by 3 bases, with 32 bases between the two germline ends. CDR3 length: 21 residues. CDR3 residues: CASSLPLRGPRILMNNQPQHF. The DNA of the CDR3 is TGTGCCAGCAGCCTTCCCCTCAGGGGACCCCGAATCTTAATGAACAATCAGCCCCAGCATTTT. The full variable domain, with the rest looked up from reference TRBV9 and TRBJ1-5, is DSGVTQTPKHLITATGQRVTLRCSPRSGDLSVYWYQQSLDQGLQFLIQYYNGEERAKGNILERFSAQQFPDLHSELNLSSLELGDSALYFCASSLPLRGPRILMNNQPQHFGDGTRLSIL.

This rearrangement joins TRBV28 to TRBJ1-4; TRBD1 aligns across 7 bases. V shed 4 bases and J 4 bases; nucleotides not matched to a gene: 3. The CDR3 has 14 amino acids. Germline-derived CDR1 and CDR2 are MDHEN and SYDVKM. CDR3 nucleotide sequence: TGTGCCAGCAGTTCCGGACAGGATAATGAAAAACTGTTTTTT. This encodes CASSSGQDNEKLFF.

The chain links TRBV5-1 to TRBJ2-3; D unresolved. This CDR3 has 16 residues. Germline CDR1 reads SGHRS; CDR2 reads YFSETQ. V dropped 0 bases and J dropped 4 bases, with 15 bases sitting between them. CDR3 protein: CASSLDPPTGPDTQYF. The CDR3 DNA reads TGCGCCAGCAGCTTGGACCCACCCACGGGCCCAGATACGCAGTATTTT.

The chain carries TRBV9 and TRBJ2-2; unclear D gene. CDR1 and CDR2 (germline): SGDLS, YYNGEE. The V gene lost 4 bases and the J gene lost 6 bases, with 10 bases spanning the gap. CDR3 length: 13 residues. For the CDR3, the DNA is TGTGCCAGCAGCCCCCTGAGGCCCGGGGAGCTGTTTTTT. It codes for CASSPLRPGELFF. Supplemented by reference TRBV9 and TRBJ2-2, the full variable domain reads DSGVTQTPKHLITATGQRVTLRCSPRSGDLSVYWYQQSLDQGLQFLIQYYNGEERAKGNILERFSAQQFPDLHSELNLSSLELGDSALYFCASSPLRPGELFFGEGSRLTVL.

This clone has just a few counts. V is TRBV7-6 and J is TRBJ2-2, with 15 bases aligning to TRBD2. This CDR3 is 19 amino acids long. The trim removed 6 bases at V and 5 bases at J, leaving 13 bases unmatched. Germline-derived CDR1 and CDR2 are SGHVS and FNYEAQ. CDR3 loop: CASREYPGLAGGGTGELFF. CDR3 nucleotide sequence: TGTGCCAGCAGAGAATATCCGGGACTAGCGGGGGGCGGAACCGGGGAGCTGTTTTTT.

V usage is TRBV11-3 and J usage is TRBJ1-1; the match to TRBD1 covers 8 bases. CDR1 is SGHNT, CDR2 YENEEA, per germline. The ends lost 1 base at V and 8 bases at J; junction bases unmatched: 6. This CDR3 comprises 14 residues. CDR3 in amino acids: CASSLGSGGDEAFF. CDR3 DNA: TGTGCCAGCAGCTTAGGGTCAGGGGGCGACGAAGCTTTCTTT.

J is TRBJ1-2 and V is TRBV2; D is ambiguous. V was pared by 5 bases and J by 1 base, with 14 bases between. The germline V gene has CDR1 SNHLY and CDR2 FYNNEI. This CDR3 contains 15 residues. The CDR3 sequence: CASSTSQQLNYGYTF. The CDR3 DNA reads as TGTGCCAGCAGTACCTCCCAACAGCTTAACTATGGCTACACCTTC. Based on the CDR3 plus reference TRBV2 and TRBJ1-2, the full variable domain is EPEVTQTPSHQVTQMGQEVILRCVPISNHLYFYWYRQILGQKVEFLVSFYNNEISEKSEIFDDQFSVERPDGSNFTLKIRSTKLEDSAMYFCASSTSQQLNYGYTFGSGTRLTVV.

The chain recombines TRBV11-2 with TRBJ1-1; D perhaps matches TRBD1 (6 bases). This CDR3 contains 15 residues. Trimming removed 0 bases from V and 0 bases from J, with 8 bases in between. Germline V gene lookup returns CDR1 SGHAT and CDR2 FQNNGV. For the CDR3, the DNA is TGTGCCAGCAGCTTAGAGCAGGGGTTGAACACTGAAGCTTTCTTT. Its translation is CASSLEQGLNTEAFF.

Concerning this clone itself: At one end, the junction sequence differs from germline, possibly due to a read error. The V call is TRBV7-9, the J call TRBJ1-1; D possibly corresponds to TRBD1 (5 bases). The CDR3 totals 14 residues. Per the germline V gene, CDR1 is SEHNR and CDR2 is FQNEAQ (reference sequence). CDR3 sequence reads: CASNLHQGNTEAFF. In DNA form, the CDR3 reads TGTGCCAGCAACTTACATCAGGGGAACACTGAAGCTTTCTTT.

V gene TRBV5-8 combines with J gene TRBJ2-4, with D possibly matching TRBD2 (5 bases). V was pared by 7 bases and J by 3 bases, with 14 bases between. From germline, CDR1 is SGHTS and CDR2 YDEGEE. The CDR3 runs 14 residues. CDR3 DNA sequence: TGTGCCAGCCAGAGTTCCGGGATCAAAAACATTCAGTACTTC. This gives the protein CASQSSGIKNIQYF.

This rearrangement joins TRBV19 to TRBJ1-2; no clear D. The CDR3 length is 14 residues. Per the germline V gene, CDR1 is LNHDA and CDR2 is SQIVND (reference sequence). V dropped 7 bases and J dropped 4 bases, with 16 bases sitting between them. The CDR3 nucleotides read TGTGCCAGTAATAGGAGGCAGGAGATCTATGGCTACACCTTC. This gives the protein CASNRRQEIYGYTF.

The V and J genes are TRBV5-1 and TRBJ2-5; a weak D match, TRBD1 (6 bases). Germline lookup yields CDR1 SGHRS and CDR2 YFSETQ. This CDR3 spans 15 amino acids. Trimming took 6 bases from V and 2 from J, leaving 17 bases between them. The CDR3 region has the DNA TGCGCCAGCAAAGTCAGTCAGGGGCCGCAAGAGACCCAGTACTTC. Translation gives CASKVSQGPQETQYF.

This clone was found a few times. The missing conserved phenylalanine or tryptophan at the end of this CDR3 makes a read error likely. The gene calls are TRBV2 and TRBJ1-6; 7 nucleotides line up with TRBD1. V shed 8 bases, J shed 9 bases, and the junction held 7 bases outside the gene matches. Per germline, CDR1 SNHLY and CDR2 FYNNEI. This CDR3 is built from 13 residues. The CDR3 loop is CASFGQVGSPLHL. The CDR3 nucleotides read TGTGCCAGCTTCGGACAGGTTGGTTCACCCCTCCACCTT.

This clone was observed once. The chain couples TRBV5-4 to TRBJ2-7; D is possibly TRBD2 (6 bases). Trimming removed 4 bases at V and 0 bases at J, with 11 bases between. The germline V gene has CDR1 SGHNT and CDR2 YYREEE (reference sequence). This CDR3 is built from 14 residues. The CDR3 loop reads CASSAGLSSYEQYF. The CDR3, as DNA: TGTGCCAGCAGCGCGGGACTCAGCTCCTACGAGCAGTACTTC.

The V call is TRBV29-1, the J call TRBJ1-5; TRBD1 agrees at 7 bases. Germline lookup yields CDR1 SQVTM and CDR2 ANQGSEA. The J segment lost 10 bases and the V segment lost 5 bases, leaving 17 bases of the junction unmatched. The CDR3 length is 15 residues. The DNA of the CDR3 is TGCAGCGTTTTGGTTGGACAGGCCTCGGGCGGTCCCCAGCATTTT. This translates into CSVLVGQASGGPQHF.

The gene calls are TRBV14 and TRBJ1-2; D gene uncertain. The V and J ends lost 8 bases and 8 bases respectively, with 21 bases between them. Germline V gene sequence: CDR1 SGHDN, CDR2 FVKESK. CDR3 length equals 14 residues. The CDR3 is CASGPEGRKWGYTF. The DNA for the CDR3 is TGTGCCAGCGGCCCGGAAGGACGAAAGTGGGGCTACACCTTC.

This chain uses TRBV19 with TRBJ1-2; D perhaps matches TRBD1 (6 bases). CDR3 size: 16 residues. Germline V gives CDR1 LNHDA, CDR2 SQIVND (reference sequence). V was pared by 6 bases and J by 0 bases, with 17 bases between. CDR3 nucleotide sequence: TGTGCCAGTAGGGTGCGGGGGGCTGGCCCTAACTATGGCTACACCTTC. Amino acid sequence: CASRVRGAGPNYGYTF.

The V gene is TRBV6-1, the J gene TRBJ2-5; a weak D match, TRBD1 (5 bases). The V gene lost 2 bases and the J gene lost 7 bases, with 8 bases spanning the gap. The CDR3 loop spans 12 amino acids. Germline V CDR1 and CDR2: MNHNS, SASEGT. The CDR3 nucleotides are TGTGCCAGCAGTGAATGGGGCGCGACCCAGTACTTC. Translated, it gives CASSEWGATQYF.

The chain recombines TRBV5-5 with TRBJ2-6; TRBD1 aligns across 9 bases. Germline lookup yields CDR1 SGHKS and CDR2 YYEKEE (reference sequence). J lost 3 bases, V lost 4 bases, and 11 bases had no gene match. The CDR3 covers 18 residues. This chain's CDR3 is CASSTTLQGAYGANVLTF. The CDR3 region has the DNA TGTGCCAGCAGCACCACCCTACAGGGGGCATATGGGGCCAACGTCCTGACTTTC.